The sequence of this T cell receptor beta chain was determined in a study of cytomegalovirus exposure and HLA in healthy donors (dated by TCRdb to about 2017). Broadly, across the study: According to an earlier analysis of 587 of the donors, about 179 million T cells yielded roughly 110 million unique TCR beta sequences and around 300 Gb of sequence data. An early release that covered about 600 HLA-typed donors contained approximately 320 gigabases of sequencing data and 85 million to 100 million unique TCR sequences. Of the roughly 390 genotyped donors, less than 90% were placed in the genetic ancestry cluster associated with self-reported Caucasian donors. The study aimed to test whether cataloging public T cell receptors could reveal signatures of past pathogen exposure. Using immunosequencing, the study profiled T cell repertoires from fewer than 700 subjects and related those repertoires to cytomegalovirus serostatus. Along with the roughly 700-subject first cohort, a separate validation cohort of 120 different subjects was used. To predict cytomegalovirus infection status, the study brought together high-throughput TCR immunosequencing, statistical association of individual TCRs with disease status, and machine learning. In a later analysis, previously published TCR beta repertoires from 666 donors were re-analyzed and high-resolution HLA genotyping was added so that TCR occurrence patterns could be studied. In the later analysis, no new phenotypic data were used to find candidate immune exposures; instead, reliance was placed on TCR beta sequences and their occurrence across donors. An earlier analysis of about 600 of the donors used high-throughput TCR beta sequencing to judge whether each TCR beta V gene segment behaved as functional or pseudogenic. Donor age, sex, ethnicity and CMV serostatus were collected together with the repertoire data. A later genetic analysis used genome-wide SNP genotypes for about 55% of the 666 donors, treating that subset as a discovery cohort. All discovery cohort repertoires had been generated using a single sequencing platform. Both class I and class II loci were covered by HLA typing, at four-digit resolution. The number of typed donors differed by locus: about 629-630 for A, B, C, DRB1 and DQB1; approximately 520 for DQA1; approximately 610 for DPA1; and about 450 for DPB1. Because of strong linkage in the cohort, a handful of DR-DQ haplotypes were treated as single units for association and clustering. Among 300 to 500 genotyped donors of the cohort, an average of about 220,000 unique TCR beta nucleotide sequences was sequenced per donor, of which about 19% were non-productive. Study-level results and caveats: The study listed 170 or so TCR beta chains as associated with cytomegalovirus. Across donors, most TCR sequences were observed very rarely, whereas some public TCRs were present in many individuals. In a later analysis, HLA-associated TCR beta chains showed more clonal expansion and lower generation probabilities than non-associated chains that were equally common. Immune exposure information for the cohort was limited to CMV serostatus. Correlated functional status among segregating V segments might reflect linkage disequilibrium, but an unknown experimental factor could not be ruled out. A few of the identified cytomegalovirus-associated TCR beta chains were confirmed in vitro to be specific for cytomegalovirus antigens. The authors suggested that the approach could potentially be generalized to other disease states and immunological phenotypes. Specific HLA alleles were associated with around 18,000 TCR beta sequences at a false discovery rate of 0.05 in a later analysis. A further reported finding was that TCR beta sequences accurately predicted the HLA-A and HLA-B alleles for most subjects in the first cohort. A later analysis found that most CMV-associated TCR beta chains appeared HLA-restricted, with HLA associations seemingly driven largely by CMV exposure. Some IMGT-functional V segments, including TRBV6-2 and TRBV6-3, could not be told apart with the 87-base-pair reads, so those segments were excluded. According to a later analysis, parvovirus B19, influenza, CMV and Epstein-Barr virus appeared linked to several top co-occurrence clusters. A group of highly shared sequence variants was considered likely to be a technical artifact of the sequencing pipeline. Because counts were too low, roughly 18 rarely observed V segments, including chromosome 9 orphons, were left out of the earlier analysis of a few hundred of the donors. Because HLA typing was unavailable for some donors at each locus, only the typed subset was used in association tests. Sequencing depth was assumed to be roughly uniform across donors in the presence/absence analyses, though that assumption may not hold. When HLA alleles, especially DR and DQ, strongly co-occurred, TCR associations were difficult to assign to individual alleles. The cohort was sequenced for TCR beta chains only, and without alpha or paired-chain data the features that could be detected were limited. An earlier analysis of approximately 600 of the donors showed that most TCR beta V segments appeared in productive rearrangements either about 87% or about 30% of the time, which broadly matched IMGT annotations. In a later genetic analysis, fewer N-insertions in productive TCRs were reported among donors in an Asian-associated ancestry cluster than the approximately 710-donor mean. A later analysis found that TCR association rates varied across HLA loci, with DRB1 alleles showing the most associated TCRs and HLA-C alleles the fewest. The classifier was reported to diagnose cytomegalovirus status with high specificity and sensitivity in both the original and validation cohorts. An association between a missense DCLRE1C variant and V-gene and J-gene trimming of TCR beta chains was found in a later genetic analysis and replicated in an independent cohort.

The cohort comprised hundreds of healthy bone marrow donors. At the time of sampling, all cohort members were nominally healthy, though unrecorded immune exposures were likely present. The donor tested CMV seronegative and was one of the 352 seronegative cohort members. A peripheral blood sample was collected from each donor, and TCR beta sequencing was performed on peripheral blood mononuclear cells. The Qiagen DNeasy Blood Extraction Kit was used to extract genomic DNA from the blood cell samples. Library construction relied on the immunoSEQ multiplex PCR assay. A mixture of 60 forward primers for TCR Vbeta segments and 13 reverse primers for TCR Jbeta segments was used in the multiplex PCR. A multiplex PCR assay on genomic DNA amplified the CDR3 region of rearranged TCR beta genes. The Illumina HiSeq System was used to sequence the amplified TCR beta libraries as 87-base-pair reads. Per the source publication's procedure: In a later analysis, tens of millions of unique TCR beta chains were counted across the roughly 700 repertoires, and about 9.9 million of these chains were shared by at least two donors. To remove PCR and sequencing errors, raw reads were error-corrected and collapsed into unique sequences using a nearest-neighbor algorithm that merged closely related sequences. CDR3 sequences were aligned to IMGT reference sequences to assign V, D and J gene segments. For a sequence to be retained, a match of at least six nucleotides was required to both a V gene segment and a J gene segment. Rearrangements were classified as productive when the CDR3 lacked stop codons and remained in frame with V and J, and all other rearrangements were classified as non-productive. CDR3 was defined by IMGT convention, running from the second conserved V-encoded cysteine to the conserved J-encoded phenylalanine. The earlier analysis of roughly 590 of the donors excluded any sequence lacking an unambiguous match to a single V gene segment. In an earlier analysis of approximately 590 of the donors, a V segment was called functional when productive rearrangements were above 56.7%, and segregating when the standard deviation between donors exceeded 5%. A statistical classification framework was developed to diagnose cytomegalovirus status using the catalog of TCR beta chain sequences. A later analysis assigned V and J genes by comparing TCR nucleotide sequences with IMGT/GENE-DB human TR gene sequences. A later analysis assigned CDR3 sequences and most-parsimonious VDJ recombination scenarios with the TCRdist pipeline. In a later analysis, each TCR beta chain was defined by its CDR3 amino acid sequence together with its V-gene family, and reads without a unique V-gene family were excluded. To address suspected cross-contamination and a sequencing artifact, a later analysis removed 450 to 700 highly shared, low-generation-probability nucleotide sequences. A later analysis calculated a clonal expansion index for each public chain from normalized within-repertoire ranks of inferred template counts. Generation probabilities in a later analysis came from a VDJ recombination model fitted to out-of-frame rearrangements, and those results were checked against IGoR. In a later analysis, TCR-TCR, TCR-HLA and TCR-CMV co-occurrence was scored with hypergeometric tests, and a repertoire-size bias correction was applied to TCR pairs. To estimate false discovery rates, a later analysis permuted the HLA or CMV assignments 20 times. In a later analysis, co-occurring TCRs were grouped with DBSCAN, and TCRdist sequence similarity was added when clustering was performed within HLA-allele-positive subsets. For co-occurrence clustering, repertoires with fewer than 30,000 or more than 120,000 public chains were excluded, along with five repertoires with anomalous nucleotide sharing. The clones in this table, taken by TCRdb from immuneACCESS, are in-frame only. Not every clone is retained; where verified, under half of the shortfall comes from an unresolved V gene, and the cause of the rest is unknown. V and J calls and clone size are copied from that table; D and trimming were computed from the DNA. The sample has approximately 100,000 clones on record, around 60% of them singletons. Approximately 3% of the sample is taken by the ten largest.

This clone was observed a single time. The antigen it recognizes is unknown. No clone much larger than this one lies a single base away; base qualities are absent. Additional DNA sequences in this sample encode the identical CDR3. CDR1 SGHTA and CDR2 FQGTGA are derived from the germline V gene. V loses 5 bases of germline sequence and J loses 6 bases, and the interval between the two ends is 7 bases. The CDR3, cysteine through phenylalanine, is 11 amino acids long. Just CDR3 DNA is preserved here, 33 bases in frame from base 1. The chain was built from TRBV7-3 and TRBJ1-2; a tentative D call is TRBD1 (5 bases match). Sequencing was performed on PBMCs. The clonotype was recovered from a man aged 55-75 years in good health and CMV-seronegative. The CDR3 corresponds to CASSQGDGYTF. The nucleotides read TGTGCCAGCAGCCAAGGGGATGGCTACACCTTC.